The rows below give T cell receptor beta chains drawn from one sample of a study of Ad26.COV2.S vaccination and SARS-CoV-2 variants. The assay was immunoSEQ multiplex PCR, and TCRdb's table has in-frame clones only and misses some. Here the sample spans over 450,000 clones, 80% to 90% being singletons. Specimen: peripheral blood, collected in a trial of Ad26.COV2.S vaccine versus placebo. The receptors shown here come from a person between 18 and 65 years old who received the Ad26.COV2.S COVID-19 vaccine or a placebo. Both conserved end residues are part of each CDR3. The D gene is left open where the match is weak. Where a row states a size, it is once, few, many or the class of an expanded clone; other rows omit it.

J gene: TRBJ1-4; V gene: TRBV27; clone size: -; D gene: -; CDR3 protein: CASSPFSRPNEKLFF; CDR3 DNA: TGTGCCAGCAGCCCCTTCAGCAGGCCTAATGAAAAACTGTTTTTT
J gene: TRBJ2-5; V gene: TRBV9; clone size: -; D gene: -; CDR3 protein: CASSAETGRQETQYF; CDR3 DNA: TGTGCCAGCAGCGCCGAAACGGGTAGGCAAGAGACCCAGTACTTC
J gene: TRBJ1-3; V gene: TRBV5-1; clone size: -; D gene: TRBD1; CDR3 protein: CASSSGQGSGNTIYF; CDR3 DNA: TGCGCCAGCAGCTCGGGACAGGGCTCTGGAAACACCATATATTTT
J gene: TRBJ2-7; V gene: TRBV12-3/TRBV12-4; clone size: -; D gene: -; CDR3 protein: CASRQGQDYEQYF; CDR3 DNA: TGTGCCAGCAGACAAGGACAAGACTACGAGCAGTACTTC
J gene: TRBJ1-2; V gene: TRBV12-3/TRBV12-4; clone size: once; D gene: TRBD1; CDR3 protein: CASTQTGEGGYTF; CDR3 DNA: TGTGCCAGCACACAGACAGGGGAAGGCGGCTACACCTTC
J gene: TRBJ1-1; V gene: TRBV30; clone size: -; D gene: -; CDR3 protein: CAWSRGAKNTEAFF; CDR3 DNA: TGTGCCTGGTCCCGAGGGGCTAAGAACACTGAAGCTTTCTTT
J gene: TRBJ1-1; V gene: TRBV29-1; clone size: -; D gene: TRBD1; CDR3 protein: CSGASTGGKTEAFF; CDR3 DNA: TGCAGCGGTGCCTCGACAGGGGGTAAAACTGAAGCTTTCTTT
J gene: TRBJ2-7; V gene: TRBV28; clone size: -; D gene: TRBD2; CDR3 protein: CAGSGGTGVGYEQYF; CDR3 DNA: TGTGCCGGCTCGGGGGGTACGGGAGTGGGGTACGAGCAGTACTTC
J gene: TRBJ1-1; V gene: TRBV30; clone size: -; D gene: -; CDR3 protein: CAWGRRNTEAFF; CDR3 DNA: TGTGCCTGGGGCCGACGGAACACTGAAGCTTTCTTT
J gene: TRBJ2-7; V gene: TRBV27; clone size: -; D gene: -; CDR3 protein: CASSFVSGGSYEQYF; CDR3 DNA: TGTGCCAGCAGTTTTGTATCTGGGGGCTCCTACGAGCAGTACTTC
J gene: TRBJ1-6; V gene: TRBV30; clone size: -; D gene: -; CDR3 protein: CAWRAQSSYNSPLHF; CDR3 DNA: TGTGCCTGGAGGGCCCAGAGCTCCTATAATTCACCCCTCCACTTT
J gene: TRBJ2-7; V gene: TRBV7-2; clone size: -; D gene: -; CDR3 protein: CASTQDPKREQYF; CDR3 DNA: TGTGCCAGCACCCAAGATCCGAAGCGGGAGCAGTACTTC
J gene: TRBJ2-7; V gene: TRBV7-6; clone size: -; D gene: TRBD2; CDR3 protein: CASSLGGTSGSRYEQYF; CDR3 DNA: TGTGCCAGCAGCTTGGGGGGGACTAGCGGGAGCAGGTACGAGCAGTACTTC
J gene: TRBJ2-1; V gene: TRBV11-2; clone size: -; D gene: TRBD2; CDR3 protein: CASSYLLIGTRGYSEQFF; CDR3 DNA: TGTGCCAGCAGCTACCTCCTGATAGGGACTAGGGGGTATTCGGAGCAGTTCTTC
J gene: TRBJ2-5; V gene: TRBV4-1; clone size: -; D gene: -; CDR3 protein: CASSQAPSQETQYF; CDR3 DNA: TGCGCCAGCAGCCAAGCCCCTAGCCAAGAGACCCAGTACTTC
J gene: TRBJ2-5; V gene: TRBV18; clone size: -; D gene: -; CDR3 protein: CASSPGEGQTQYF; CDR3 DNA: TGTGCCAGCTCACCGGGTGAGGGGCAGACCCAGTACTTC
J gene: TRBJ2-5; V gene: TRBV5-1; clone size: once; D gene: -; CDR3 protein: CASSDLWETQYF; CDR3 DNA: TGCGCCAGCAGTGACCTGTGGGAGACCCAGTACTTC
J gene: TRBJ1-3; V gene: TRBV7-2; clone size: -; D gene: -; CDR3 protein: CASSSGLSGNTIYF; CDR3 DNA: TGTGCCAGCAGCTCGGGACTCTCTGGAAACACCATATATTTT
J gene: TRBJ1-6; V gene: TRBV3-1/TRBV3-2; clone size: once; D gene: -; CDR3 protein: CASSPPNLGGNSPLHF; CDR3 DNA: TGTGCCAGCAGCCCCCCCAATCTTGGGGGCAATTCACCCCTCCACTTT
J gene: TRBJ2-1; V gene: TRBV4-3; clone size: -; D gene: TRBD2; CDR3 protein: CASSRASGSDSSYNEQFF; CDR3 DNA: TGCGCCAGCAGCAGGGCTAGCGGGTCCGACAGCTCCTACAATGAGCAGTTCTTC
J gene: TRBJ1-4; V gene: TRBV4-1; clone size: -; D gene: TRBD1; CDR3 protein: CASSPVQGQYNEKLFF; CDR3 DNA: TGCGCCAGCAGCCCGGTACAGGGGCAGTATAATGAAAAACTGTTTTTT
J gene: TRBJ2-3; V gene: TRBV5-1; clone size: once; D gene: -; CDR3 protein: CASRELESTDTQYF; CDR3 DNA: TGCGCCAGCAGAGAACTAGAGAGCACAGATACGCAGTATTTT
J gene: TRBJ1-6; V gene: TRBV2; clone size: once; D gene: -; CDR3 protein: CASGGQLYNSPLHF; CDR3 DNA: TGTGCCAGCGGTGGACAGTTGTATAATTCACCCCTCCACTTT
J gene: TRBJ2-1; V gene: TRBV7-3; clone size: once; D gene: TRBD2; CDR3 protein: CASSFGTSGRTSSYNEQFF; CDR3 DNA: TGTGCCAGCAGCTTCGGGACTAGCGGGAGAACTAGCTCCTACAATGAGCAGTTCTTC
J gene: TRBJ2-4; V gene: TRBV6-2/TRBV6-3; clone size: -; D gene: TRBD2; CDR3 protein: CASSYPGTSGELAKNIQYF; CDR3 DNA: TGTGCCAGCAGTTACCCCGGGACTAGCGGGGAGCTAGCCAAAAACATTCAGTACTTC
J gene: TRBJ1-5; V gene: TRBV6-6; clone size: -; D gene: -; CDR3 protein: CASSQLGQQPQHF; CDR3 DNA: TGTGCCAGCAGTCAACTCGGACAGCAGCCCCAGCATTTT
J gene: TRBJ2-1; V gene: TRBV30; clone size: -; D gene: -; CDR3 protein: CAWTQTSLSYNEQFF; CDR3 DNA: TGTGCCTGGACCCAGACTAGTCTTTCCTACAATGAGCAGTTCTTC
J gene: TRBJ1-3; V gene: TRBV6-5; clone size: -; D gene: -; CDR3 protein: CASRKASSSGNTIYF; CDR3 DNA: TGTGCCAGCAGAAAAGCCTCCTCCTCTGGAAACACCATATATTTT
J gene: TRBJ2-6; V gene: TRBV6-4; clone size: -; D gene: TRBD1; CDR3 protein: CASSDDGQGGSGANVLTF; CDR3 DNA: TGTGCCAGCAGTGATGACGGACAGGGGGGTTCTGGGGCCAACGTCCTGACTTTC
J gene: TRBJ2-6; V gene: TRBV10-3; clone size: -; D gene: -; CDR3 protein: CAISEPEGVAGANVLTF; CDR3 DNA: TGTGCCATCAGTGAGCCAGAAGGGGTGGCTGGGGCCAACGTCCTGACTTTC
J gene: TRBJ2-1; V gene: TRBV11-2; clone size: -; D gene: TRBD2; CDR3 protein: CASSLRTSGGANEQFF; CDR3 DNA: TGTGCCAGCAGCCTTCGGACTAGCGGGGGGGCAAATGAGCAGTTCTTC
J gene: TRBJ1-6; V gene: TRBV18; clone size: -; D gene: -; CDR3 protein: CASSPNNSPLHF; CDR3 DNA: TGTGCCAGCTCACCTAACAACTCACCCCTCCACTTT
J gene: TRBJ1-1; V gene: TRBV19; clone size: -; D gene: -; CDR3 protein: CASSTGPRSEAFF; CDR3 DNA: TGTGCCAGTAGTACCGGGCCCAGGTCTGAAGCTTTCTTT
J gene: TRBJ1-6; V gene: TRBV6-6; clone size: -; D gene: -; CDR3 protein: CASTNRVPESPLHF; CDR3 DNA: TGTGCCAGCACCAACAGGGTACCGGAATCACCCCTCCACTTT
J gene: TRBJ1-2; V gene: TRBV7-2; clone size: once; D gene: -; CDR3 protein: CASSVDRQFNYGYTF; CDR3 DNA: TGTGCCAGCAGCGTTGACAGGCAGTTTAACTATGGCTACACCTTC
J gene: TRBJ2-1; V gene: TRBV3-1/TRBV3-2; clone size: -; D gene: -; CDR3 protein: CASSGSSYNEQFF; CDR3 DNA: TGTGCCAGCAGCGGGAGCTCCTACAATGAGCAGTTCTTC
J gene: TRBJ2-7; V gene: TRBV5-4; clone size: -; D gene: TRBD1; CDR3 protein: CASSIRGTYEQYF; CDR3 DNA: TGTGCCAGCAGCATCAGGGGGACCTACGAGCAGTACTTC
J gene: TRBJ1-5; V gene: TRBV15; clone size: few; D gene: -; CDR3 protein: CATSSRPRRSNQPQHF; CDR3 DNA: TGTGCCACCAGCAGCCGACCTCGTAGAAGCAATCAGCCCCAGCATTTT
J gene: TRBJ2-3; V gene: TRBV15; clone size: -; D gene: -; CDR3 protein: CATSREMGAGTDTQYF; CDR3 DNA: TGTGCCACCAGCAGAGAGATGGGAGCGGGCACAGATACGCAGTATTTT
J gene: TRBJ2-1; V gene: TRBV7-8; clone size: -; D gene: TRBD2; CDR3 protein: CASSFSIAGEGDEQFF; CDR3 DNA: TGTGCCAGCAGCTTCTCTATAGCGGGAGAAGGCGATGAGCAGTTCTTC
J gene: TRBJ1-4; V gene: TRBV18; clone size: -; D gene: -; CDR3 protein: CASSPRRMENEKLFF; CDR3 DNA: TGTGCCAGCTCACCACGGAGGATGGAGAATGAAAAACTGTTTTTT
J gene: TRBJ1-6; V gene: TRBV4-3; clone size: -; D gene: -; CDR3 protein: CASSQGGSVAPLHF; CDR3 DNA: TGCGCCAGCAGCCAAGGCGGCAGCGTCGCACCCCTCCACTTT
J gene: TRBJ2-2; V gene: TRBV4-2; clone size: -; D gene: -; CDR3 protein: CASSGRGAGELFF; CDR3 DNA: TGTGCCAGCAGTGGCAGGGGGGCCGGGGAGCTGTTTTTT
J gene: TRBJ1-4; V gene: TRBV3-1/TRBV3-2; clone size: -; D gene: -; CDR3 protein: CASRGGLTHEKLFF; CDR3 DNA: TGTGCCAGCCGCGGTGGACTAACCCATGAAAAACTGTTTTTT